This is a list of T cell receptor beta chains from one sample in a study of shared clonotypes between healthy human individuals. Sequencing used immunoSEQ multiplex PCR; TCRdb keeps in-frame clones, though not all of them. The table lists about 1,900,000 clones, about 95% of them singletons. The source material was naive CD8+ T cells sorted from blood. The receptor set was obtained from a man aged 18 to 30 in good health. CDR3s include the opening cysteine and the closing phenylalanine or tryptophan. A D gene is named only where the DNA matches it firmly. Size is stated for part of the rows, as once, few or many counts, or as a class when the clone is expanded.

J gene,CDR3 length,D gene,clone size,V gene,CDR3 protein,CDR3 DNA
TRBJ1-3,14,-,-,TRBV19,CASSMGTPGNTIYF,TGTGCCAGTAGTATGGGTACGCCTGGAAACACCATATATTTT
TRBJ1-1,14,-,-,TRBV5-1,CASSPGGGGTEAFF,TGCGCCAGCTCCCCCGGGGGCGGTGGCACTGAAGCTTTCTTT
TRBJ2-5,13,-,-,TRBV15,CATSRDWPSAQYF,TGTGCCACCAGCAGAGATTGGCCGTCTGCCCAGTACTTC
TRBJ2-1,15,-,-,TRBV18,CASSPRGTHYNEQFF,TGTGCCAGCTCACCACGTGGGACCCATTACAATGAGCAGTTCTTC
TRBJ2-5,15,-,-,TRBV4-3,CASSPERGGPETQYF,TGCGCCAGCAGCCCCGAACGCGGGGGCCCAGAGACCCAGTACTTC
TRBJ1-1,13,-,-,TRBV27,CASSFSRATEAFF,TGTGCCAGCAGTTTCAGCAGGGCCACTGAAGCTTTCTTT
TRBJ2-7,15,-,-,TRBV9,CASSRSGADQYEQYF,TGTGCCAGCAGCAGATCGGGGGCGGATCAATACGAGCAGTACTTC
TRBJ2-3,16,-,-,TRBV4-1,CASSQIGGGAEGTQYF,TGCGCCAGCAGCCAAATAGGTGGGGGCGCGGAGGGTACGCAGTATTTT
TRBJ2-1,15,TRBD2,-,TRBV19,CASTNSGGPYNEQFF,TGTGCCAGTACCAATAGCGGGGGGCCCTACAATGAGCAGTTCTTC
TRBJ1-5,14,-,-,TRBV6-5,CASSSDRGNQPQHF,TGTGCCAGCAGTTCCGACAGAGGCAATCAGCCCCAGCATTTT
TRBJ2-7,15,-,-,TRBV2,CASSEGRDVTYEQYF,TGTGCCAGCAGTGAAGGCCGGGACGTTACCTACGAGCAGTACTTC
TRBJ2-2,14,-,-,TRBV6-6,CASSYIGNTGELFF,TGTGCCAGCAGTTATATCGGGAACACCGGGGAGCTGTTTTTT
TRBJ2-7,13,-,-,TRBV5-5,CASSIGTDYEQYF,TGTGCCAGCAGCATAGGGACCGACTACGAGCAGTACTTC
TRBJ2-7,13,-,once,TRBV19,CASSIDGGYEQYF,TGTGCCAGTAGTATAGATGGAGGATACGAGCAGTACTTC
TRBJ2-7,12,TRBD1,-,TRBV30,CALDRGPYEQYF,TGTGCCTTGGACAGGGGACCCTACGAGCAGTACTTC
TRBJ2-1,16,-,-,TRBV30,CAWSPGLPRFYNEQFF,TGTGCCTGGAGCCCGGGGCTGCCACGCTTTTACAATGAGCAGTTCTTC
TRBJ2-1,15,-,-,TRBV4-2,CASSQDTDSYNEQFF,TGTGCCAGCAGCCAAGATACGGACTCCTACAATGAGCAGTTCTTC
TRBJ1-1,15,-,-,TRBV2,CASSETPRHDTEAFF,TGTGCCAGCAGTGAAACCCCCAGGCACGACACTGAAGCTTTCTTT
TRBJ2-5,15,TRBD1,-,TRBV7-9,CASSTDRTGKETQYF,TGTGCCAGCAGCACGGATCGGACAGGGAAAGAGACCCAGTACTTC
TRBJ2-7,18,-,-,TRBV10-3,CAISEGGRRDGFSYEQYF,TGTGCCATCAGTGAAGGAGGGAGAAGGGACGGATTCTCCTACGAGCAGTACTTC
TRBJ1-5,15,-,once,TRBV19,CASSISQAGNQPQHF,TGTGCCAGTAGTATAAGTCAGGCGGGCAATCAGCCCCAGCATTTT
TRBJ2-7,14,-,-,TRBV5-1,CASSFMDSAYEQYF,TGCGCCAGCAGCTTCATGGACAGCGCCTACGAGCAGTACTTC
TRBJ2-1,15,TRBD2,-,TRBV4-1,CASSHLVAGGNEQFF,TGCGCCAGCAGCCATCTAGTAGCGGGAGGCAATGAGCAGTTCTTC
TRBJ1-2,14,-,-,TRBV30,CAWMIPDSFYGYTF,TGTGCCTGGATGATCCCTGACAGCTTCTATGGCTACACCTTC
TRBJ2-5,14,-,-,TRBV9,CASSVTEGGETQYF,TGTGCCAGCAGCGTGACCGAGGGAGGCGAGACCCAGTACTTC
TRBJ1-1,15,TRBD1,-,TRBV7-9,CASSPPRTGHVLAFF,TGTGCCAGCAGCCCTCCTCGGACAGGTCATGTATTGGCTTTCTTT
TRBJ1-3,15,TRBD1,-,TRBV28,CASCGWDSSGNTIYF,TGTGCCAGCTGCGGATGGGACAGCTCTGGAAACACCATATATTTT
TRBJ1-2,12,-,few,TRBV7-9,CASSLESYGYTF,TGTGCCAGCAGCTTAGAGTCCTATGGCTACACCTTC
TRBJ2-1,14,-,-,TRBV4-1,CASSHAATDNEQFF,TGCGCCAGCAGCCACGCAGCGACGGACAATGAGCAGTTCTTC
TRBJ2-4,17,TRBD2,-,TRBV4-3,CASSQVWGGRGINIQYF,TGCGCCAGCAGCCAAGTTTGGGGAGGGAGGGGAATAAACATTCAGTACTTC
TRBJ2-1,15,TRBD2,-,TRBV28,CASSLGGELSYEQFF,TGTGCCAGCAGTTTAGGGGGGGAGTTGAGCTATGAGCAGTTCTTC
TRBJ2-3,17,-,-,TRBV15,CATSRDKGGILSDTQYF,TGTGCCACCAGCAGAGATAAGGGGGGCATACTCTCGGATACGCAGTATTTT
TRBJ1-2,18,-,-,TRBV10-3,CAISDPGHPNPQHYGYTF,TGTGCCATCAGTGATCCCGGACATCCGAATCCCCAACACTATGGCTACACCTTC
TRBJ2-3,16,TRBD1,-,TRBV28,CASSLFWDRDTDTQYF,TGTGCCAGCAGTTTATTTTGGGACAGGGACACAGATACGCAGTATTTT
TRBJ1-1,15,-,-,TRBV6-5,CASSYSKTVYTEAFF,TGTGCCAGCAGTTACTCGAAAACAGTATACACTGAAGCTTTCTTT
TRBJ2-7,17,TRBD1,-,TRBV9,CASSVRPGQGASYEQYF,TGTGCCAGCAGCGTACGTCCGGGACAGGGGGCATCCTACGAGCAGTACTTC
TRBJ1-5,15,-,-,TRBV7-2,CASSLRGTHNQPQHF,TGTGCCAGCAGCTTAAGGGGCACTCACAATCAGCCCCAGCATTTT
TRBJ1-1,14,TRBD1,once,TRBV28,CASSYRGRYTEAFF,TGTGCCAGCAGTTACAGGGGTAGGTACACTGAAGCTTTCTTT
TRBJ2-2,16,TRBD2,-,TRBV9,CASSALTSRQCGELFF,TGTGCCAGCAGCGCGCTGACTAGCCGGCAGTGCGGGGAGCTGTTTTTT
TRBJ2-7,16,-,-,TRBV27,CASSPSLGGRIYEQYF,TGTGCCAGCAGTCCCTCCTTGGGGGGCCGAATTTACGAGCAGTACTTC
TRBJ2-5,13,-,once,TRBV2,CASRSDWQETQYF,TGTGCCAGCAGGTCTGACTGGCAAGAGACCCAGTACTTC
TRBJ1-2,15,-,-,TRBV15,CATSRDRGRGNGYTF,TGTGCCACCAGCAGAGATCGGGGCAGGGGAAATGGCTACACCTTC
TRBJ2-7,13,-,-,TRBV19,CASSMRVGSEQYF,TGTGCCAGTAGTATGCGGGTCGGGTCCGAGCAGTACTTC
TRBJ2-2,16,-,-,TRBV5-4,CASSWFSGVLTGELFF,TGTGCCAGCAGTTGGTTTTCAGGGGTGCTTACTGGGGAGCTGTTTTTT
TRBJ1-4,17,TRBD1,-,TRBV25-1,CASSEYPKTGGNEKLFF,TGTGCCAGCAGTGAATATCCCAAGACAGGGGGGAATGAAAAACTGTTTTTT
TRBJ1-1,16,-,few,TRBV7-9,CASSFPRSGVNTEAFF,TGTGCCAGCAGCTTCCCCAGGTCAGGAGTGAACACTGAAGCTTTCTTT
TRBJ2-7,15,TRBD1,few,TRBV4-1,CASSQVQGAGYEQYF,TGCGCCAGCAGCCAAGTACAGGGGGCTGGGTACGAGCAGTACTTC